This T cell receptor (beta chain) was recovered during a study of identical twins. About this clonotype: Its antigen is currently unknown.

TCRdb re-analysed the 5' RACE reads in MiXCR, keeping a single row per CDR3 protein. The sample includes 1.5 million or so distinct CDR3 sequences, roughly 35% seen only once; the top ten take under 0.35%. General study findings and limits: The abundant beta clonotypes from cord blood had fewer insertions, and memory repertoires had none of this.

CDR3 size: 19 residues. V was clipped by 2 bases and J by 0 bases; unmatched bases: 6. Germline V CDR1 and CDR2: LGHDT, YNNKEL (reference sequence). The TCR originated in a newborn girl in good health. The chain recombines TRBV3-1 with TRBJ2-6; TRBD2 agrees at 11 bases. The material sequenced was cord blood. The CDR3 region has the DNA TGTGCCAGCAGCCAAACCACTAGCGGGGGCTACTCTGGGGCCAACGTCCTGACTTTC. This codes for CASSQTTSGGYSGANVLTF.